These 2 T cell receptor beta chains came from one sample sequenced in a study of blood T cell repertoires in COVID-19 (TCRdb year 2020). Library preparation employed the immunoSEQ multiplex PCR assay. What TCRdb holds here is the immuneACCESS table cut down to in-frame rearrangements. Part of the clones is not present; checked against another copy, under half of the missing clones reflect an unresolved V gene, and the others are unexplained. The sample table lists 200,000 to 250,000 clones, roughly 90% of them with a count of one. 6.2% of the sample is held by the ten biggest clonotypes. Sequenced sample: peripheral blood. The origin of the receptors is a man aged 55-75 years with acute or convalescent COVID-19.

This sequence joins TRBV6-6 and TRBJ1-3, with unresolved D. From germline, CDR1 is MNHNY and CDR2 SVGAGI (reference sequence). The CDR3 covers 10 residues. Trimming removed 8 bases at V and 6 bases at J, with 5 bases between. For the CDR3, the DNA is TGTGCCAGCGGACTAAACACCATATATTTT. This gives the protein CASGLNTIYF.

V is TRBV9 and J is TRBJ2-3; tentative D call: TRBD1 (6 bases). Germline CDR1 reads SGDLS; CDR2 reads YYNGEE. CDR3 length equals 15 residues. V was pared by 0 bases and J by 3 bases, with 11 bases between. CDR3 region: CASSVEAGATDTQYF. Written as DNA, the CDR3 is TGTGCCAGCAGCGTAGAGGCAGGGGCTACAGATACGCAGTATTTT. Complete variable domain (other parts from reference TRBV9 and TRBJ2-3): DSGVTQTPKHLITATGQRVTLRCSPRSGDLSVYWYQQSLDQGLQFLIQYYNGEERAKGNILERFSAQQFPDLHSELNLSSLELGDSALYFCASSVEAGATDTQYFGPGTRLTVL.